This TCR beta chain was retrieved from a study of tumor and adjacent non-tumor tissue in lung cancer (dated by TCRdb to between 2018 and 2020). For context, the study as a whole: The cohort included 12 adenocarcinoma, 2 squamous cell carcinoma and 1 small cell lung cancer patients. The roughly 15 enrolled patients, of whom approximately 10 were men and 5 were women, were aged about 30 to 80 years and were diagnosed with TNM stage I to III disease. A total of some 130,000,000 productive TCRbeta reads were generated by sequencing, corresponding to an average of around 4 million reads per sample. The study compared bulk TCRbeta repertoires from lung tumor tissue and matched distant non-tumor lung tissue of some 14 lung cancer patients. For each patient, one tumor sample and one normal lung sample were taken, giving under 35 paired specimens that underwent TCRbeta CDR3 sequencing.

Remarks on this clonotype: The target of this receptor is not known. A much larger clone lies a single base off, so this may be a read error.

General conclusions and limits of the study: TCR diversity (inverse Simpson) was significantly higher in tumor than in normal lung tissue (roughly 430 vs 170, P = 0.0075, Mann-Whitney U test). Significantly higher TCR diversity was found in younger patients, and higher tumor TCR diversity was associated with shorter overall and disease-free survival. Because peripheral blood was not sequenced, blood TCRbeta repertoires in the lung cancer patients of the study were not examined. The methods do not name the sequencing platform or mention unique molecular identifiers. Only around 15 patients were included in the cohort, and the need for larger samples and more detailed clinical data was noted by the authors. In normal lung, the top 100 clones accounted for a significantly larger cumulative share of the repertoire than in tumor tissue.

RNA was isolated from bulk unsorted tissue, and RNA quality was assessed with a NanoDrop ND-1000 and an Agilent 2100. All donors had newly diagnosed lung cancer, had not received prior chemotherapy, and were admitted for thoracic surgery in China between August and November 2014. Patients who had received previous radiotherapy or chemotherapy, or who had another concurrent cancer, were excluded from the study. Pieces of surgical tissue measuring about 1-2.1 cm3 were kept in RNAlater solution and stored at -80 degrees C until use. Taken from cysteine to phenylalanine, the CDR3 has 15 residues. CDR3 DNA is the only sequence kept; it has 45 bases, read in frame from the first base. For CDR1 and CDR2, the germline V gene lists MDHEN and SYDVKM. V loses 7 bases of germline sequence and J loses 0 bases, and the interval between the two ends is 13 bases. Libraries were made using multiplex PCR. Sequenced on an Illumina HiSeq 2500. TCRbeta libraries were constructed through three rounds of nested PCR with primers (Table S4) according to protocols modified from ARM-PCR. Before sequencing, PCR products in the 200-500 bp range were cut out of the gel and cleaned up using the QIAquick gel extraction kit. Under the source paper's analysis protocol: Trimmomatic was used to clean the reads, FLASH merged the cleaned reads into complete CDR3 sequences, and MiTCR assigned the sequences to V(D)J germline segments. Clonal diversity was calculated as the inverse Simpson's index using VDJtools. In-frame sequences without a premature stop codon were defined as productive reads. TCRdb's own reprocessing of the public reads used fastp at Q25 and MiXCR and kept productive beta chains. Under each unique CDR3 protein, matching rows form one entry showing the most common genes and DNA. It is TCRdb's table, rather than the study itself, that gives the V and J calls and clone size. The sample table contains roughly 70,000 distinct CDR3 sequences; only one count was recorded for 60% to 75% of them. The top ten constitute 28% of the sample.

Source material: lung tumor tissue. The TCR sequence derives from a man aged 55 to 70 with non-small cell lung cancer. This chain is built from TRBV28 and TRBJ1-3; the D gene cannot be resolved reliably. For the CDR3, the sequence is CASIPEQTSGNTIYF. Here is the DNA: TGTGCCAGCATCCCGGAACAAACCTCTGGAAACACCATATATTTT. The full variable domain, completed from the reference TRBV28 and TRBJ1-3 proteins outside the CDR3, reads DVKVTQSSRYLVKRTGEKVFLECVQDMDHENMFWYRQDPGLGLRLIYFSYDVKMKEKGDIPEGYSVSREKKERFSLILESASTNQTSMYLCASIPEQTSGNTIYFGEGSWLTVV.